The 26 T cell receptor beta chains below were found in one sample sequenced in a study of breast tumors, draining lymph nodes, adjacent tissues. TCRdb re-derived calls from the multiplex PCR reads in MiXCR, one entry per CDR3 protein. The sample includes 150,000 or so distinct CDR3 sequences, approximately 33% of them seen just once. The lymph nodes were axillary draining lymph nodes from breast cancer patients. Material for sequencing was axillary lymph node tissue. The receptor source for this set is a female donor with breast cancer. Some clones in this sample may be carry-over from other donors' samples.

With respect to this clonotype: Being one base from a much bigger clone, this may be a read error. This sequence joins TRBV28 and TRBJ2-6; D gene unclear. Germline lookup yields CDR1 MDHEN and CDR2 SYDVKM. The CDR3 covers 19 residues. This chain's CDR3 is CAGSRLGIARPAGANVLTF. The DNA of the CDR3 is TGTGCCGGCAGCCGCTTAGGGATAGCAAGACCGGCTGGGGCCAACGTCCTGACTTTC.

This clonotype showed up many times. This chain joins TRBV7-6 and TRBJ1-2; perhaps TRBD1 as D (5 bases). V dropped 1 base and J dropped 4 bases, with 13 bases sitting between them. The length of the CDR3 is 15 residues. From germline, CDR1 is SGHVS and CDR2 FNYEAQ. CDR3 DNA: TGTGCCAGCAGCTTAGGGGCGGGGGTAGGCTATGGCTACACCTTC. The encoded protein is CASSLGAGVGYGYTF.

This clonotype was found many times. V usage is TRBV7-9 and J usage is TRBJ2-7; the D is unclear. V gave up 4 bases and J gave up 8 bases, with 12 bases separating them. The CDR3 covers 12 residues. CDR1 and CDR2 from the germline V gene are SEHNR and FQNEAQ (reference sequence). The CDR3 DNA is TGTGCCAGCAGCTCCCGACCCTCCCAGCAGTACTTC. This sequence encodes CASSSRPSQQYF.

This rearrangement joins TRBV19 to TRBJ1-6, with 8 nucleotides matching TRBD1. CDR1 is LNHDA and CDR2 is SQIVND in the germline V gene (reference sequence). V dropped 3 bases and J dropped 5; count of bases not matched to a gene: 9. The CDR3 covers 17 residues. CDR3 amino acids: CASSIPGGTQHNSPLHF. The CDR3 region has the DNA TGTGCCAGTAGTATCCCAGGGGGCACCCAACATAATTCACCCCTCCACTTT.

This clonotype showed up many times. This rearrangement joins TRBV20-1 to TRBJ2-3; D not certain. Germline CDR1 and CDR2: DFQATT and SNEGSKA (reference sequence). Trimming cost V 4 bases and J 2 bases, with 4 bases left between them. The CDR3 consists of 11 residues. This CDR3 is CSATNTDTQYF. The CDR3 DNA reads TGCAGTGCTACAAACACAGATACGCAGTATTTT.

This clonotype showed up many times. The J gene is TRBJ2-5, the V gene TRBV12-3 or TRBV12-4; 8 bases agree with TRBD1. The ends lost 3 bases at V and 5 bases at J; junction bases unmatched: 8. The CDR3 is 15 amino acids. The CDR3: CASSLGTGGIETQYF. The CDR3, as DNA: TGTGCCAGCAGTTTGGGGACAGGAGGCATTGAGACCCAGTACTTC.

This clonotype was detected many times. The chain is built from TRBV25-1 and TRBJ2-2; no clear D gene. V was clipped by 5 bases and J by 5 bases, with 3 bases between them. Germline V gene sequence: CDR1 MGHDK, CDR2 SYGVNS. This CDR3 comprises 11 residues. The CDR3 here is CASSITGELFF. CDR3 coding DNA: TGTGCCAGCAGTATAACCGGGGAGCTGTTTTTT.

J is TRBJ1-2 and V is TRBV6-5, with 10 positions matching TRBD1. From germline, CDR1 is MNHEY and CDR2 SVGAGI. The trim removed 0 bases at V and 8 bases at J, leaving 6 bases unmatched. This CDR3 comprises 15 residues. The CDR3 reads CASSYSDRGAIGYTF. The CDR3 coding sequence is TGTGCCAGCAGTTACTCGGACAGGGGGGCTATAGGCTACACCTTC.

The J gene is TRBJ2-1, the V gene TRBV24-1; tentatively, D is TRBD1 (6 bases). Trimming removed 3 bases at V and 6 bases at J, with 20 bases between. The germline gives CDR1 KGHDR, CDR2 SFDVKD. The CDR3 is 17 amino acids. CDR3: CATSDRAGQGGINEQFF. The CDR3 region has the DNA TGTGCCACCAGTGATAGGGCAGGGCAAGGGGGAATCAATGAGCAGTTCTTC.

This clonotype has at least ten counts. This chain joins TRBV30 and TRBJ1-5; D call uncertain. The CDR3 contains 13 residues. Trimming removed 3 bases from V and 3 bases from J, with 9 bases in between. Germline V gives CDR1 GTSNPN, CDR2 SVGIG (reference sequence). DNA for the CDR3: TGTGCCTGGAGCGCGGAGTACAATCAGCCCCAGCATTTT. Translation: CAWSAEYNQPQHF.

This clonotype was picked up one time. Germline is not matched at one junction end, which may reflect a read error. The rearrangement uses TRBV20-1 and TRBJ2-3; the D is unclear. In germline, CDR1 is DFQATT, CDR2 SNEGSKA (reference sequence). The CDR3 is 13 residues long. CDR3 bases: TGCGGTGCTAGAGGTGTCGGCATAGATACGCAGTATTTT. Translated, it gives CGARGVGIDTQYF.

Points on this clonotype: Lacking the conserved final phenylalanine or tryptophan, this CDR3 likely reflects a read error. This chain uses TRBV19 with TRBJ2-7; D is unresolved. The V and J ends lost 3 bases and 5 bases respectively, with 14 bases between them. In germline, CDR1 is LNHDA, CDR2 SQIVND (reference sequence). The CDR3 contains 14 residues. The CDR3 DNA reads TGTGCCAGTAGTATCCGGGTCTCAGCACACGAGCAGTACTCC. As protein: CASSIRVSAHEQYS.

Note on this clonotype: One base away lies a much larger clone, so this may be a sequencing read error. This chain joins TRBV6-6 and TRBJ2-7; maybe TRBD2 (6 bases). Per germline, CDR1 MNHNY and CDR2 SVGAGI (reference sequence). Trimming left V 6 bases short and J 0 bases short, with 6 bases between. The CDR3 runs 12 residues. The CDR3 is CASRTSSYEQYF. For the CDR3, the DNA is TGTGCCAGCAGGACTAGCTCCTACGAGCAGTACTTC.

This clonotype was counted many times. The chain combines TRBV3-1 with TRBJ2-5; 13 nucleotides align to TRBD2. In germline, CDR1 is LGHDT, CDR2 YNNKEL (reference sequence). The CDR3 has 18 amino acids. The J segment lost 1 base and the V segment lost 0 bases, leaving 5 bases of the junction unmatched. CDR3 protein: CASSQEKGLAGVQETQYF. DNA for the CDR3: TGTGCCAGCAGCCAAGAGAAAGGACTAGCGGGGGTCCAAGAGACCCAGTACTTC.

This clonotype has a count of ten or more. The V call is TRBV27, the J call TRBJ1-2, with D possibly matching TRBD1 (5 bases). This CDR3 comprises 14 residues. Germline CDR1 and CDR2: MNHEY and SMNVEV (reference sequence). Trimming shortened V by 5 bases and J by 6 bases, and 16 bases separated the two germline ends. CDR3 sequence: CASSPALTANGYTF. Here the CDR3 DNA reads TGTGCCAGCAGTCCGGCCCTGACAGCAAATGGCTACACCTTC.

This clonotype was recorded many times. The CDR3 region is CASSPGTSGRDEQYF. DNA of the CDR3: TGTGCCAGCAGCCCCGGGACTAGCGGGAGGGATGAGCAGTACTTC. This rearrangement joins TRBV7-9 to TRBJ2-7; 16 nucleotides line up with TRBD2. The CDR3 loop spans 15 amino acids. Germline V gene lookup returns CDR1 SEHNR and CDR2 FQNEAQ (reference sequence). Trimming took 5 bases from V and 7 from J; bases not matched to a gene: 5.

With regard to this clonotype: Relative to the germline gene, one junction end is altered; a read error may explain this. The chain is built from TRBV6-5 and TRBJ2-7; TRBD1 matches at 8 bases. The CDR3 spans 15 residues. Germline assignment: CDR1 MNHEY and CDR2 SVGAGI. CDR3 sequence: CASSHSSTGGYEQYF. CDR3 DNA: TGTGCCAGCAGTCACTCGAGTACAGGGGGCTACGAGCAGTACTTC.

Ten or more counts support this clonotype. The chain combines TRBV29-1 with TRBJ1-2; 7 positions match TRBD1. Germline V lookup: CDR1 SQVTM, CDR2 ANQGSEA. The V gene end was trimmed by 4 bases and the J gene end by 5 bases; junction bases not matched to a gene: 4. There are 12 residues in the CDR3. In DNA, the CDR3 is TGCAGCGTTGCCCAGGGGGGTTATGGCTACACCTTC. Its protein product is CSVAQGGYGYTF.

As regards this clonotype: This is likely a read error, given that the CDR3 carries no conserved phenylalanine or tryptophan at its end. The V and J genes are TRBV10-1 and TRBJ2-1; D perhaps matches TRBD2 (5 bases). Germline CDR1 WNHNN, CDR2 SYGVQD (reference sequence). This CDR3 comprises 17 residues. CDR3 DNA: TGCGCCGGCAGTGAGTCGGGTAGCGCAAGCTCCTACAATGAGCAGTTCCTC. It encodes CAGSESGSASSYNEQFL.

The chain has TRBV7-9 and TRBJ1-1, with D uncertain. This CDR3 has 13 amino acids. The V and J ends lost 6 bases and 1 base respectively, with 9 bases between them. CDR1 and CDR2 (germline): SEHNR, FQNEAQ (reference sequence). The CDR3 reads CASSYRQNTEAFF. DNA for the CDR3: TGTGCCAGCAGTTATAGGCAGAACACTGAAGCTTTCTTT.

This clonotype was seen ten or more times. The J gene is TRBJ1-6, the V gene TRBV20-1, with a tentative D call TRBD1 (5 bases). Germline CDR1 reads DFQATT; CDR2 reads SNEGSKA (reference sequence). The V and J ends lost 3 bases and 5 bases respectively, with 20 bases between them. The CDR3 is 17 residues long. CDR3 residues: CSASSVFGAGNNSPLHF. DNA for the CDR3: TGCAGTGCTAGTAGTGTATTTGGGGCAGGCAATAATTCACCCCTCCACTTT.

For this clonotype: This may arise from a read error, as a much more abundant clone is one base away. The chain joins TRBV19 to TRBJ2-3; possible D gene TRBD2, 6 bases. Germline CDR1 reads LNHDA; CDR2 reads SQIVND (reference sequence). CDR3 size: 13 residues. This chain's CDR3 is CASQRAWGDTQCF. The CDR3 DNA is TGTGCCAGTCAACGGGCCTGGGGGGATACGCAGTGTTTT.

There are many counts of this clonotype. V and J are TRBV15 and TRBJ2-1; the D is unclear. Germline-derived CDR1 and CDR2 are LNHNV and YYDKDF (reference sequence). The CDR3 covers 11 residues. The V and J ends lost 5 bases and 9 bases respectively, with 8 bases between them. As DNA, the CDR3 is TGTGCCACCAGCTCTTCCGGTGAGCAGTTCTTC. Protein product: CATSSSGEQFF.

This clonotype was found many times. The V call is TRBV6-5, the J call TRBJ2-7; 7 positions agree with TRBD1. The V segment lost 4 bases and the J segment 1 base; nucleotides outside the gene matches: 4. Germline lookup yields CDR1 MNHEY and CDR2 SVGAGI. CDR3 length: 14 amino acids. CDR3 sequence reads: CASSSGRGSYEQYF. As DNA, the CDR3 is TGTGCCAGCAGTTCAGGCAGGGGGTCCTACGAGCAGTACTTC.

In its sample, this clonotype was seen many times. This rearrangement joins TRBV2 to TRBJ2-7; TRBD2 matches at 10 bases. CDR3 length equals 15 residues. The V gene's germline CDR1 is SNHLY and CDR2 FYNNEI. Trimming removed 4 bases from V and 1 base from J; junction bases left unmatched: 4. CDR3 amino acids: CASSVVAGGSYEQYF. CDR3 nucleotides: TGTGCCAGCAGTGTAGTAGCGGGGGGATCCTACGAGCAGTACTTC.

This clonotype appeared many times. The chain has TRBV11-3 and TRBJ2-7, with D tentatively TRBD2 (6 bases). CDR1 and CDR2 from the germline V gene are SGHNT and YENEEA. The CDR3 contains 13 residues. Trimming shortened V by 4 bases and J by 6 bases, and 13 bases separated the two germline ends. The CDR3 region is CASSSDSEGEQYF. The CDR3 nucleotides read TGTGCCAGCAGCTCGGACTCGGAGGGCGAGCAGTACTTC.